The 26 T cell receptor beta chains below come from one sample, sequenced in a study of T cells in tumors after PD-1 blockade. Sequencing was performed with immunoSEQ multiplex PCR; in TCRdb, only in-frame clones are kept and a portion is missing. Of 30,000 to 40,000 clones in the sample, 78% are singletons; the top ten hold roughly 39%. Sequencing was performed on PBMCs, taken before anti-PD-1 treatment. The source is a human donor with basal cell carcinoma.

The chain has TRBV4-3 and TRBJ2-6, with 8 positions matching TRBD2. CDR3 size: 16 residues. Germline assignment: CDR1 LGHNA and CDR2 YSLEER. Losses at the gene ends were 0 bases for V and 3 bases for J; bases not matched to a gene: 1. The CDR3 loop is CASSQDGRDGANVLTF. The CDR3 DNA reads as TGCGCCAGCAGCCAAGACGGGAGGGATGGGGCCAACGTCCTGACTTTC.

The chain is built from TRBV19 and TRBJ2-3, with TRBD2 identical over 8 bases. In germline, CDR1 is LNHDA, CDR2 SQIVND (reference sequence). V gave up 5 bases and J gave up 6 bases; unmatched junction bases: 4. This CDR3 comprises 13 residues. The DNA of the CDR3 is TGTGCCAGTAGTCGGGGGGGGGCCGATACGCAGTATTTT. This gives the protein CASSRGGADTQYF.

The gene calls are TRBV2 and TRBJ1-1; no definite D call. V gave up 0 bases and J gave up 1 base, with 0 bases separating them. CDR1 is SNHLY, CDR2 FYNNEI, per germline. The CDR3 totals 12 residues. The CDR3 protein is CASSEANTEAFF. The CDR3 DNA follows: TGTGCCAGCAGTGAAGCGAACACTGAAGCTTTCTTT.

This chain links TRBV7-6 with TRBJ2-7; D not certain. The CDR3 consists of 16 residues. CDR1 and CDR2 (germline): SGHVS, FNYEAQ. V was clipped by 2 bases and J by 2 bases, with 16 bases between them. As DNA, the CDR3 is TGTGCCAGCAGCTTACAGGTTGCCGCTGGGGCCTACGAGCAGTACTTC. Its protein is CASSLQVAAGAYEQYF.

The chain joins TRBV27 to TRBJ1-5, with D possibly being TRBD1 (5 bases). Germline V lookup: CDR1 MNHEY, CDR2 SMNVEV (reference sequence). The germline V and J ends were trimmed by 5 bases and 7 bases, with 15 bases remaining between them. The length of the CDR3 is 14 residues. DNA of the CDR3: TGTGCCAGCAGTCCCCCCCAGGGAGAGCAGCCCCAGCATTTT. Amino acid sequence: CASSPPQGEQPQHF.

The rearrangement uses TRBV18 and TRBJ1-5; tentative D call: TRBD1 (5 bases). CDR3 length equals 17 residues. The germline V and J ends were trimmed by 2 bases and 0 bases, with 14 bases remaining between them. Germline V lookup: CDR1 KGHSH, CDR2 LQKENI. The CDR3: CASSPVGRGLSNQPQHF. CDR3 coding DNA: TGTGCCAGCTCACCAGTGGGTCGGGGACTTAGCAATCAGCCCCAGCATTTT.

This chain connects TRBV11-3 to TRBJ2-1; 11 nucleotides agree with TRBD1. This CDR3 is 15 amino acids long. Trimming cost V 2 bases and J 7 bases; bases outside gene matches: 4. Germline V gene data show CDR1 as SGHNT and CDR2 as YENEEA. The CDR3 DNA reads as TGTGCCAGCAGCTTAAGGACAGGGGGCTTAAATGAGCAGTTCTTC. As protein: CASSLRTGGLNEQFF.

This chain connects TRBV7-3 to TRBJ2-2; D unclear. Trimming removed 5 bases at V and 3 bases at J, with 16 bases between. The germline V gene has CDR1 SGHTA and CDR2 FQGTGA. This CDR3 is built from 16 residues. This CDR3 is CASSPRTAGDTGELFF. Here the CDR3 DNA reads TGTGCCAGCAGCCCCCGGACGGCCGGCGACACCGGGGAGCTGTTTTTT.

The chain joins TRBV2 to TRBJ1-2; 11 positions agree with TRBD1. The trim removed 6 bases at V and 4 bases at J, leaving 7 bases unmatched. There are 15 residues in the CDR3. Germline assignment: CDR1 SNHLY and CDR2 FYNNEI. This CDR3 is CASRLGTGGFYGYTF. The CDR3 DNA sequence: TGTGCCAGCAGACTTGGGACAGGGGGTTTCTATGGCTACACCTTC. The variable domain in full, with the rest retrieved from reference TRBV2 and TRBJ1-2, is EPEVTQTPSHQVTQMGQEVILRCVPISNHLYFYWYRQILGQKVEFLVSFYNNEISEKSEIFDDQFSVERPDGSNFTLKIRSTKLEDSAMYFCASRLGTGGFYGYTFGSGTRLTVV.

V gene TRBV29-1 combines with J gene TRBJ1-1; possible D gene TRBD1, 6 bases. Germline V gives CDR1 SQVTM, CDR2 ANQGSEA. There are 13 residues in the CDR3. V lost 6 bases and J 0 bases, leaving 11 bases between the germline ends. In nucleotides, the CDR3 is TGCAGCGTAGTAGACAGGTTGAACACTGAAGCTTTCTTT. The encoded protein is CSVVDRLNTEAFF.

The genes are TRBV4-1 and TRBJ2-5; D call uncertain. The V gene's germline CDR1 is MGHRA and CDR2 YSYEKL. Trimming took 4 bases from V and 0 from J, leaving 12 bases between them. The CDR3 consists of 15 residues. CDR3 DNA sequence: TGCGCCAGCAGCCCCGAACGGCTATACCAAGAGACCCAGTACTTC. Amino acid sequence: CASSPERLYQETQYF.

This clone has more than one count but fewer than ten. The chain employs TRBV7-2 and TRBJ2-7; 12 bases fit TRBD1. Germline CDR1 and CDR2: SGHTA and FQGNSA. The junction had 10 bases not matched to a gene; V was cut back by 5 bases and J by 5 bases. There are 16 residues in the CDR3. CDR3 sequence: CASSPQGGTGGHEQYF. CDR3 sequence (DNA): TGTGCCAGCAGCCCCCAAGGAGGGACAGGGGGCCACGAGCAGTACTTC.

This chain connects TRBV5-1 to TRBJ1-4; the D is unclear. This CDR3 comprises 15 residues. V gave up 0 bases and J gave up 4 bases, with 10 bases separating them. CDR1 and CDR2 (germline): SGHRS, YFSETQ. The CDR3 nucleotides read TGCGCCAGCAGCTTGGGGGTTCATGGTAATGAAAAACTGTTTTTT. This translates into CASSLGVHGNEKLFF.

In its sample, this clone was seen once. The chain carries TRBV19 and TRBJ1-5; 10 nucleotides agree with TRBD1. V shed 6 bases, J shed 4 bases, and the junction held 6 bases outside the gene matches. CDR3 size: 15 residues. Germline V gene lookup returns CDR1 LNHDA and CDR2 SQIVND (reference sequence). In nucleotides, the CDR3 is TGTGCCAGTAGCAGGACAGGGGGATCTAATCAGCCCCAGCATTTT. Its protein product is CASSRTGGSNQPQHF.

The CDR3 region has the DNA TGCGCCAGCAGCCCGGACGTGGTTTACAATGAGCAGTTCTTC. Protein sequence: CASSPDVVYNEQFF. The chain joins TRBV5-1 to TRBJ2-1; D remains ambiguous. Trimming cost V 4 bases and J 4 bases, with 12 bases left between them. The CDR3 is 14 residues long. CDR1 is SGHRS and CDR2 is YFSETQ in the germline V gene.

This rearrangement joins TRBV19 to TRBJ1-5, with D unclear. The length of the CDR3 is 14 residues. V lost 4 bases to trimming and J lost 5 bases, with 12 bases between them. CDR1 is LNHDA, CDR2 SQIVND, per germline (reference sequence). CDR3 protein: CASSNFVGYQPQHF. CDR3 nucleotide sequence: TGTGCCAGTAGTAACTTTGTGGGTTATCAGCCCCAGCATTTT.

V is TRBV14 and J is TRBJ1-3; no clear D. The V and J ends lost 8 bases and 0 bases respectively, with 8 bases between them. Germline lookup yields CDR1 SGHDN and CDR2 FVKESK. This CDR3 has 13 amino acids. The CDR3 nucleotides read TGTGCCAGCTCCTATAACTCTGGAAACACCATATATTTT. It is translated as CASSYNSGNTIYF.

With respect to this clone: The same CDR3 also results from other DNA sequences found in this sample. The CDR3 protein is CAWTRGGAFGDTF. The CDR3 nucleotides are TGTGCCTGGACGAGGGGGGGAGCATTCGGGGACACCTTC. V gene TRBV30 combines with J gene TRBJ1-2; D may be TRBD1 (6 bases). CDR3 length equals 13 residues. Between the trimmed V and J ends, which lost 4 bases and 12 bases, there was a span of 21 bases. CDR1 and CDR2 from the germline V gene are GTSNPN and SVGIG (reference sequence).

Comments on this clone: The junction does not match germline at one end; this may be a read error. The V and J genes are TRBV3-1 (or the pseudogene TRBV3-2) and TRBJ2-5, with 8 bases fitting TRBD2. Germline lookup yields CDR1 LGHDT and CDR2 YNNKEL (reference sequence). The length of the CDR3 is 16 residues. The CDR3 coding sequence is TGTGCCAGCAGCCAAGGGTCGCGGGGGGTCCAAAAGACCCAGTACTTC. Protein product: CASSQGSRGVQKTQYF.

The chain is built from TRBV4-2 and TRBJ2-1; 12 nucleotides match TRBD2. Looked up from germline, CDR1 is LGHNA and CDR2 is YNFKEQ. This CDR3 region has 20 residues. With V trimmed by 0 bases and J by 4 bases, 13 bases remained unmatched. The CDR3 spells CASSQDLTSGRNGLYNEQFF. DNA of the CDR3: TGTGCCAGCAGCCAAGATTTAACTAGCGGGAGGAACGGCCTTTACAATGAGCAGTTCTTC.

This sequence joins TRBV5-5 and TRBJ2-6, with 7 bases aligning to TRBD2. The CDR3 runs 17 residues. V was pared by 1 base and J by 3 bases, with 7 bases of the junction left unmatched. Germline CDR1 reads SGHKS; CDR2 reads YYEKEE (reference sequence). CDR3 sequence: CASSLPGGLVGANVLTF. CDR3 coding DNA: TGTGCCAGCAGCTTGCCCGGGGGGTTGGTTGGGGCCAACGTCCTGACTTTC. The full variable domain, its missing parts supplied by reference TRBV5-5 and TRBJ2-6, is DAGVTQSPTHLIKTRGQQVTLRCSPISGHKSVSWYQQVLGQGPQFIFQYYEKEERGRGNFPDRFSARQFPNYSSELNVNALLLGDSALYLCASSLPGGLVGANVLTFGAGSRLTVL.

The rearrangement links TRBV11-2 to TRBJ1-4; D is undetermined. The V end was cut by 5 bases, the J end by 3 bases, with 22 bases between. The CDR3 has 18 amino acids. Germline lookup yields CDR1 SGHAT and CDR2 FQNNGV. This CDR3 is CASSPILKGGRANEKLFF. The DNA of the CDR3 is TGTGCCAGCAGCCCTATCTTAAAGGGAGGCCGTGCTAATGAAAAACTGTTTTTT.

This chain connects TRBV2 to TRBJ2-7; maybe TRBD2 (5 bases). V was cut by 6 bases and J by 6 bases, with 12 bases left in between. There are 12 residues in the CDR3. Germline-derived CDR1 and CDR2 are SNHLY and FYNNEI. Here the CDR3 DNA reads TGTGCCAGCAGGGTGGTCGCGGGCGAGCAGTACTTC. Residues: CASRVVAGEQYF.

The genes are TRBV6-2 or TRBV6-3 and TRBJ1-5; possibly TRBD1 for D (6 bases). Germline loops: CDR1 MNHEY, CDR2 SVGEGT. Trimming cost V 6 bases and J 0 bases, with 12 bases left between them. This CDR3 is built from 15 residues. CDR3 region: CASSVQGHSNQPQHF. CDR3 coding DNA: TGTGCCAGCAGCGTACAGGGACATAGCAATCAGCCCCAGCATTTT.

This clone came up a few times. This chain connects TRBV18 to TRBJ2-1; TRBD2 matches at 11 bases. Germline V lookup: CDR1 KGHSH, CDR2 LQKENI. The V gene end was trimmed by 0 bases and the J gene end by 9 bases; junction bases not matched to a gene: 7. CDR3 length: 16 residues. CDR3 sequence reads: CASSPPYLAGGSEQFF. CDR3 nucleotide sequence: TGTGCCAGCTCACCACCATACCTAGCGGGGGGCAGTGAGCAGTTCTTC. Variable domain in full (rest from reference TRBV18 and TRBJ2-1): NAGVMQNPRHLVRRRGQEARLRCSPMKGHSHVYWYRQLPEEGLKFMVYLQKENIIDESGMPKERFSAEFPKEGPSILRIQQVVRGDSAAYFCASSPPYLAGGSEQFFGPGTRLTVL.

The J gene is TRBJ1-2, the V gene TRBV3-1 (or the pseudogene TRBV3-2), with D possibly matching TRBD1 (5 bases). The CDR3 spans 17 residues. Trimming took 4 bases from V and 3 from J, leaving 21 bases between them. CDR1 is LGHDT and CDR2 is YNNKEL in the germline V gene (reference sequence). In DNA form, the CDR3 reads TGTGCCAGCAGCCCCTACGGGTCGGGGGGGAACGACTATGGCTACACCTTC. It translates to CASSPYGSGGNDYGYTF.